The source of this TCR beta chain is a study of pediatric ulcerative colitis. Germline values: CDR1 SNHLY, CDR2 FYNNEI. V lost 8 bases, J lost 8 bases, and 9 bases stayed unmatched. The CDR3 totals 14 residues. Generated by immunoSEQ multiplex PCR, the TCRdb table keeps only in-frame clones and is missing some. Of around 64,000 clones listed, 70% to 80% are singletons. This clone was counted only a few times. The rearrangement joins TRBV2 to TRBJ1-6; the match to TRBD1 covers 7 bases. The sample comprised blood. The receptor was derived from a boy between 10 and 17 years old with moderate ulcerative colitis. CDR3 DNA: TGTGCCAGCTTTTTGACAGGGCTCGATTCACCCCTCCACTTT. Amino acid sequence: CASFLTGLDSPLHF.